This T cell receptor (beta chain) stems from a study of Graves' ophthalmopathy and Graves' hyperthyroidism. Study overall: Samples of peripheral blood were obtained at initial diagnosis, prior to treatment of any kind. Study findings and constraints: Also, most clonotypes expanded in the thyroid above 0.001 frequency appeared in blood. A roughly 81% specificity and roughly 90% sensitivity were achieved by a 13-signature model that separated ophthalmopathy from stable hyperthyroidism.

This clonotype was found many times. Its antigen is currently unknown. Trimming pared 4 bases from V and 2 bases from J, leaving 11 bases between. Germline CDR1 reads MNHEY; CDR2 reads SVGAGI. This CDR3 comprises 14 residues. The sequenced template was RNA, covering the TCR beta CDR3 region. The authors performed first-round RT-PCR with HTBI primers and then a second-round multiplex PCR. TCRdb fed the multiplex PCR reads into MiXCR, producing one record per CDR3 protein. The table includes 150,000 to 200,000 distinct CDR3 sequences, under 45% detected once. The sequencing input was peripheral blood. This rearrangement joins TRBV6-5 to TRBJ1-2; a possible D gene is TRBD1 (6 bases). This receptor was taken from a man aged 25 to 40 with Graves' ophthalmopathy. The CDR3 reads CASSSFTGNYGYTF. The DNA of the CDR3 is TGTGCCAGCAGTTCGTTCACAGGGAACTATGGCTACACCTTC.